The 20 T cell receptor beta chains below all came from one sample that was sequenced in a study of T cell repertoires in cytomegalovirus infection. For these TCRs, the target antigens are not known. TCRdb re-called the reads through MiXCR, storing one row per CDR3 protein. The sample shows about 570,000 distinct CDR3 sequences, just under 40% of them seen only once. Here the sequenced sample was cultured PBMCs, taken from culture after CMV antigen stimulation. The receptors stem from a human donor in good health (CMV status not recorded). Some clones in this sample may be carry-over from other donors' samples.

The chain joins TRBV12-3 or TRBV12-4 to TRBJ2-1; D possibly corresponds to TRBD2 (6 bases). V lost 5 bases, J lost 15 bases, and 17 bases lay in between. The CDR3 spans 12 residues. The CDR3: CASSPSTSNMFF. DNA for the CDR3: TGTGCCAGCAGTCCGTCGACTAGTAATATGTTCTTC.

CDR3 in amino acids: CASSDWHQPQHF. DNA for the CDR3: TGTGCCAGCAGTGACTGGCATCAGCCCCAGCATTTT. This chain uses TRBV2 with TRBJ1-5; D call uncertain. This CDR3 is 12 amino acids long. CDR1 and CDR2 (germline): SNHLY, FYNNEI. V dropped 3 bases and J dropped 5 bases, with 5 bases sitting between them.

In this sample, this clonotype turned up a few times. This chain joins TRBV7-8 and TRBJ1-1, with 7 nucleotides matching TRBD1. Germline trimming cut 1 base from V and 5 bases from J; bases unmatched to any gene: 7. Germline CDR1 and CDR2: SGHVS and FQNEAQ. This CDR3 has 15 amino acids. The CDR3 DNA reads as TGTGCCAGCAGCTTAGATAAGGGGGCGCGAACTGAAGCTTTCTTT. This gives the protein CASSLDKGARTEAFF. The entire variable domain, with the rest obtained from reference TRBV7-8 and TRBJ1-1, is as follows: GAGVSQSPRYKVAKRGQDVALRCDPISGHVSLFWYQQALGQGPEFLTYFQNEAQLDKSGLPSDRFFAERPEGSVSTLKIQRTQQEDSAVYLCASSLDKGARTEAFFGQGTRLTVV.

This clonotype has just a few counts. V is TRBV20-1 and J is TRBJ1-3, with 8 bases that match TRBD1. Germline V lookup: CDR1 DFQATT, CDR2 SNEGSKA (reference sequence). V lost 0 bases and J lost 2; bases outside the gene matches: 3. This CDR3 has 15 residues. Here the CDR3 DNA reads TGCAGTGCTAGAGATCGGACAGGGCCTGGAAACACCATATATTTT. Translated, it gives CSARDRTGPGNTIYF.

This clonotype was detected only a few times. The V call is TRBV7-2, the J call TRBJ2-7, with 10 bases matching TRBD2. Germline V lookup: CDR1 SGHTA, CDR2 FQGNSA. The junction had 6 bases not matched to a gene; V was cut back by 1 base and J by 0 bases. The CDR3 covers 17 residues. The CDR3 DNA is TGTGCCAGCAGCTTAGGCTCACTAGCGGGGTTCTCCTACGAGCAGTACTTC. Its protein product is CASSLGSLAGFSYEQYF. Full variable domain (remainder filled in from reference TRBV7-2 and TRBJ2-7): GAGVSQSPSNKVTEKGKDVELRCDPISGHTALYWYRQSLGQGLEFLIYFQGNSAPDKSGLPSDRFSAERTGGSVSTLTIQRTQQEDSAVYLCASSLGSLAGFSYEQYFGPGTRLTVT.

As for this clonotype: A much bigger clone sits one base away, suggesting this may be a read error. V is TRBV7-2 and J is TRBJ2-3; no reliable D call. The CDR3 loop spans 12 amino acids. Germline V CDR1 and CDR2: SGHTA, FQGNSA. CDR3 in DNA: TGTGCCAGCAGTCTTACCACAGATACGCGGTATTTT. Its translation is CASSLTTDTRYF.

V usage is TRBV19 and J usage is TRBJ2-3, with TRBD1 matching over 7 bases. The CDR3 extends over 14 amino acids. Germline loops: CDR1 LNHDA, CDR2 SQIVND (reference sequence). V shed 4 bases, J shed 5 bases, and the junction held 6 bases outside the gene matches. For the CDR3, the DNA is TGTGCCAGTAGTACCACAGGGGCAGTAGATACGCAGTATTTT. Protein sequence: CASSTTGAVDTQYF.

J is TRBJ2-5 and V is TRBV2; 10 bases are a match to TRBD1. CDR3 length: 16 amino acids. Germline V gives CDR1 SNHLY, CDR2 FYNNEI. After removal of 6 bases from V and 1 base from J, the junction contained 8 bases not matched to a gene. CDR3 region: CASRADRGRAQETQYF. The CDR3 nucleotides read TGTGCCAGCAGGGCAGACAGGGGGCGGGCCCAAGAGACCCAGTACTTC.

V and J are TRBV25-1 and TRBJ1-2; D remains unclear. The CDR3 is 13 amino acids. Germline CDR1 MGHDK, CDR2 SYGVNS. V gave up 3 bases and J gave up 3 bases, with 8 bases separating them. This CDR3 is CASSDGGYYGYTF. The CDR3 coding sequence is TGTGCCAGCAGTGACGGCGGATACTATGGCTACACCTTC.

This sequence joins TRBV11-1 and TRBJ2-3, with D possibly TRBD2 on 5 matching bases. Germline CDR1 reads SGHAT; CDR2 reads FQDESV (reference sequence). The CDR3 has 14 residues. V dropped 0 bases and J dropped 6 bases, with 10 bases sitting between them. CDR3 sequence (DNA): TGTGCCAGCAGCTTAGCGCTAGCATATGATACGCAGTATTTT. Amino acid sequence: CASSLALAYDTQYF.

V and J are TRBV2 and TRBJ2-5; D not resolved. CDR1 is SNHLY, CDR2 FYNNEI, per germline. This CDR3 has 12 residues. V lost 7 bases, J lost 5 bases, and 11 bases lay in between. In nucleotides, the CDR3 is TGTGCCAGCATGGGCCTTAGGGAGACCCAGTACTTC. It codes for CASMGLRETQYF.

This clonotype appeared a few times. V usage is TRBV19 and J usage is TRBJ1-5; tentatively, D is TRBD1 (5 bases). This CDR3 is 18 amino acids long. Germline CDR1 and CDR2: LNHDA and SQIVND (reference sequence). V lost 7 bases and J 6 bases, leaving 28 bases between the germline ends. The CDR3 spells CASTPGLKGGGQGQPQHF. The DNA for the CDR3 is TGTGCCAGTACCCCAGGTTTAAAAGGAGGAGGGCAGGGTCAGCCCCAGCATTTT.

In its sample, this clonotype was seen many times. This sequence joins TRBV7-2 and TRBJ2-3; D might be TRBD2 (7 bases). The germline V gene has CDR1 SGHTA and CDR2 FQGNSA. The ends were cut back, 1 base at V and 1 base at J, with 12 bases in the middle. This CDR3 has 16 residues. In DNA form, the CDR3 reads TGTGCCAGCAGCTTAGTTCGCGGGGGCGGCACAGATACGCAGTATTTT. As protein: CASSLVRGGGTDTQYF.

This clonotype occurred many times. A read error may account for a junction end that differs from germline. The CDR3 sequence: CASSPGTDHSPF. The DNA of the CDR3 is TGTGCCAGCAGCCCCGGGACAGATCACTCCCCCTTC. This rearrangement joins TRBV7-2 to TRBJ1-2; TRBD1 matches 7 bases. The germline gives CDR1 SGHTA, CDR2 FQGNSA. The CDR3 length is 12 residues.

This chain links TRBV19 with TRBJ1-1; 8 positions match TRBD1. V dropped 2 bases and J dropped 0; count of bases not matched to a gene: 5. Germline CDR1 and CDR2: LNHDA and SQIVND (reference sequence). The CDR3 is 16 amino acids. The CDR3 region has the DNA TGTGCCAGTAGTATAACACAGGGGGACATGAACACTGAAGCTTTCTTT. Translation: CASSITQGDMNTEAFF.

This clonotype came up once. This chain joins TRBV10-3 and TRBJ2-7; unclear D gene. V was cut by 4 bases and J by 5 bases, with 9 bases left in between. The CDR3 consists of 12 residues. Germline V gives CDR1 ENHRY, CDR2 SYGVKD. The CDR3: CAISVVINEQYF. The CDR3 DNA sequence: TGTGCCATCAGTGTTGTCATCAACGAGCAGTACTTC.

Only a few counts were recorded for this clonotype. The chain employs TRBV7-2 and TRBJ2-5; possibly TRBD2 for D (5 bases). V was clipped by 5 bases and J by 2 bases, with 12 bases between them. Germline loops: CDR1 SGHTA, CDR2 FQGNSA. The CDR3 spans 14 residues. For the CDR3, the DNA is TGTGCCAGCAGCCTACGGACTCAGCAAGAGACCCAGTACTTC. It is translated as CASSLRTQQETQYF. Complete variable domain (other parts from reference TRBV7-2 and TRBJ2-5): GAGVSQSPSNKVTEKGKDVELRCDPISGHTALYWYRQSLGQGLEFLIYFQGNSAPDKSGLPSDRFSAERTGGSVSTLTIQRTQQEDSAVYLCASSLRTQQETQYFGPGTRLLVL.

This clonotype has only a few counts. The J gene is TRBJ2-3, the V gene TRBV2; 12 bases align to TRBD1. The length of the CDR3 is 17 residues. The germline V gene has CDR1 SNHLY and CDR2 FYNNEI. V gave up 8 bases and J gave up 2 bases; unmatched junction bases: 11. Here the CDR3 DNA reads TGTGCCAGCCGCGGGACAGGGGGCCCAAAACACACAGATACGCAGTATTTT. Encoded protein: CASRGTGGPKHTDTQYF.

The chain couples TRBV6-1 to TRBJ2-7, with D perhaps TRBD1 or TRBD2 (5 bases each). The CDR3 consists of 14 residues. Germline CDR1 and CDR2: MNHNS and SASEGT. The V gene lost 7 bases and the J gene lost 4 bases, with 17 bases spanning the gap. The CDR3 DNA reads as TGTGCCAGCACTCCGGGGACGGTTTATTACGAGCAGTACTTC. It translates to CASTPGTVYYEQYF.

The J gene is TRBJ2-1, the V gene TRBV4-1; TRBD1 is a possible D gene (5 bases). The length of the CDR3 is 13 residues. V was clipped by 0 bases and J by 10 bases, with 10 bases between them. Germline CDR1 MGHRA, CDR2 YSYEKL. CDR3 sequence reads: CASSQEYRREQFF. CDR3 in DNA: TGCGCCAGCAGCCAAGAGTACAGGCGGGAGCAGTTCTTC.